This is a list of T cell receptor beta chains from one sample in a study of blood T cell repertoires in COVID-19. Sequenced by immunoSEQ multiplex PCR; TCRdb stores in-frame clones only, minus some. The repertoire holds hundreds of thousands of clones, around 80% seen once, with less than 20% in the top ten. The sample consisted of peripheral blood. Receptors originate from a man aged 25 to 45 with active or convalescent COVID-19. The CDR3 runs from the conserved cysteine through the conserved F or W. The order of the fields is V gene, D gene, clone size, CDR3 length, J gene, CDR3 DNA, CDR3 protein. A D gene is named only where the DNA matches it firmly. Only part of the rows carry a size: once, few, many, or a class if the clone is expanded.

TRBV23-1	.	.	15	TRBJ1-6	TGCGCCAGCAGTCAGACGGGACTTTATAATTCACCCCTCCACTTT	CASSQTGLYNSPLHF
TRBV6-1	TRBD1	.	17	TRBJ1-5	TGTGCCAGCAGTGAAGTGGGACAGGGGGCCTCCGGGCAGCCCCAGCATTTT	CASSEVGQGASGQPQHF
TRBV9	TRBD1	.	15	TRBJ1-1	TGTGCCAGCAGCGTAGATACAGGGGGGAACACTGAAGCTTTCTTT	CASSVDTGGNTEAFF
TRBV19	TRBD2	.	15	TRBJ2-7	TGTGCCAGTAGTAGGCTAGCGGGGGGTTCCTACGAGCAGTACTTC	CASSRLAGGSYEQYF
TRBV9	.	.	15	TRBJ2-1	TGTGCCAGCAGCGTAGGCGGGAATTTTAGGGATGAGCAGTTCTTC	CASSVGGNFRDEQFF
TRBV9	TRBD2	.	18	TRBJ2-5	TGTGCCAGCAGCGCGGGGGGGACTCCGGGACGGAGACAAGAGACCCAGTACTTC	CASSAGGTPGRRQETQYF
TRBV7-2	TRBD1	.	14	TRBJ1-1	TGTGCCAGCAGCATAAGACCAGGGGGAACTGAAGCTTTCTTT	CASSIRPGGTEAFF
TRBV3-1/TRBV3-2	.	.	15	TRBJ1-5	TGTGCCAGCAGCCCAACGGACACAAGCAATCAGCCCCAGCATTTT	CASSPTDTSNQPQHF
TRBV5-1	.	.	17	TRBJ2-3	TGCGCCAGCAGCTTTGGACAGCTGAGGGGATCCACAGATACGCAGTATTTT	CASSFGQLRGSTDTQYF
TRBV5-5	.	.	15	TRBJ1-1	TGTGCCAGCAGCTCCTACCAGGCATTGAACACTGAAGCTTTCTTT	CASSSYQALNTEAFF
TRBV5-4	TRBD1	.	14	TRBJ2-7	TGTGCCAGCAGCTTGGGACAGGGAACGGGAGAGCAGTACTTC	CASSLGQGTGEQYF
TRBV7-2	TRBD2	.	15	TRBJ2-3	TGTGCCAGCAGCCTCCAGAGCGGGGGCACAGATACGCAGTATTTT	CASSLQSGGTDTQYF
TRBV5-1	.	.	16	TRBJ1-6	TGCGCCAGCAGCCCCGCCCGCCGCGGTATAGGATCACCCCTCCACTTT	CASSPARRGIGSPLHF
TRBV6-1	TRBD2	.	15	TRBJ2-7	TGTGCCAGCAGTGTAGCGGGGCTTCTAACCTACGAGCAGTACTTC	CASSVAGLLTYEQYF
TRBV6-5	TRBD2	.	15	TRBJ2-7	TGTGCCAGCAGTTCCTTACTAGCGGGGAGGTACGAGCAGTACTTC	CASSSLLAGRYEQYF
TRBV6-8	.	.	14	TRBJ2-4	TGTGCCAGCAGCCAACAGGGCGCGGGAAACATTCAGTACTTC	CASSQQGAGNIQYF
TRBV19	TRBD1	.	16	TRBJ1-1	TGTGCCAGTAGTCGAACCTGGACAGGGAAGAGCACTGAAGCTTTCTTT	CASSRTWTGKSTEAFF
TRBV9	TRBD2	.	23	TRBJ2-3	TGTGCCAGCAGCGCGCTGGGAACCAGCGCCCCTCTCCTTTGGTCGGGGGGTAGGAATACGCAGTATTTT	CASSALGTSAPLLWSGGRNTQYF
TRBV30	.	.	13	TRBJ1-4	TGTGCCTGGAGTGGGAGCGGGGGAGAAAAACTGTTTTTT	CAWSGSGGEKLFF
TRBV6-5	TRBD2	.	15	TRBJ2-1	TGTGCCAGCAGTCCAACCTCCGGGGGGTACAATGAGCAGTTCTTC	CASSPTSGGYNEQFF
TRBV19	TRBD1	.	15	TRBJ2-6	TGTGCCAGTAGGACAGGGGGCACTGGGGCCAACGTCCTGACTTTC	CASRTGGTGANVLTF
TRBV4-1	.	.	13	TRBJ2-7	TGCGCCAGCAGCCAAGATGGGGCCTCAGAGCAGTACTTC	CASSQDGASEQYF
TRBV19	.	.	11	TRBJ1-1	TGTGCCAGTATTTCCGTCACTGAAGCTTTCTTT	CASISVTEAFF
TRBV6-2/TRBV6-3	.	.	15	TRBJ1-6	TGTGCCAGCATCCCAAGCGGGGCCTATAATTCACCCCTCCACTTT	CASIPSGAYNSPLHF
TRBV9	TRBD2	few	12	TRBJ2-1	TGTGCCAGCTCCCAGAGCGGGGTCGAAAAGTTCTTC	CASSQSGVEKFF
TRBV11-2	TRBD1	once	16	TRBJ1-4	TGTGCCAGCAGCCGGACGGGGACAGCTTATAATGAAAAACTGTTTTTT	CASSRTGTAYNEKLFF
TRBV7-9	.	.	13	TRBJ1-1	TGTGCCAGCAGCTTAAACCCTGCGGGTGAAGCTTTCTTT	CASSLNPAGEAFF
TRBV6-4	TRBD2	.	15	TRBJ2-3	TGTGCCAGCAGTAATCTAGCGGGAGGGCCCGATACGCAGTATTTT	CASSNLAGGPDTQYF
TRBV3-1/TRBV3-2	.	.	15	TRBJ2-3	TGTGCCAGCAACCTTAGGGGACAACCACCAGATACGCAGTATTTT	CASNLRGQPPDTQYF
TRBV2	TRBD2	once	15	TRBJ2-1	TGTGCCAGCGGCGGAAAGCGGGAGACTTACAATGAGCAGTTCTTC	CASGGKRETYNEQFF
TRBV30	.	once	12	TRBJ1-4	TGTGCCTTGGAGGGGTCTAATGAAAAACTGTTTTTT	CALEGSNEKLFF
TRBV11-2	.	.	16	TRBJ2-5	TGTGCCAGCAGCTTCGGGTCATCCCAGGGGCGAGAGACCCAGTACTTC	CASSFGSSQGRETQYF
TRBV30	.	.	12	TRBJ1-3	TGTGCCCGATGGACATACGGAAACACCATATATTTT	CARWTYGNTIYF
TRBV7-3	TRBD1	.	16	TRBJ1-6	TGTGCCAGCAGACCTTCGACAGGGGTGGGTCATTCACCCCTCCACTTT	CASRPSTGVGHSPLHF
TRBV5-5	TRBD1	.	14	TRBJ2-3	TGTGCCAGCAGCTTGGGACAGGGGGCAGATACGCAGTATTTT	CASSLGQGADTQYF
TRBV7-9	TRBD2	.	15	TRBJ2-1	TGTGCCAGCAGTCGCGTAGCGGGAGGGAACAATGAGCAGTTCTTC	CASSRVAGGNNEQFF
TRBV24-1	TRBD1	.	12	TRBJ2-3	TGTGCCACCGGGACAGGGCTATATACGCAGTATTTT	CATGTGLYTQYF